This TCR beta chain originates from a study of blood T cell repertoires in COVID-19. Germline assignment: CDR1 SGHVS and CDR2 FNYEAQ. V lost 4 bases, J lost 8 bases, and 7 bases stayed unmatched. The CDR3 runs to 15 residues. Per the original methods: Amplification of reference gene primers was used by the study to estimate nucleated cell counts. This table comes from immunoSEQ multiplex PCR, and its TCRdb copy is limited to in-frame clones, with some not included. D and trimming were read from the DNA, whereas the V and J calls and clone size are those reported in that table. Among under 150,000 clones listed, approximately 88% were seen once.

The clonotype originates from a human donor in a cohort sampled during active COVID-19. The sequenced sample was peripheral blood. The V call is TRBV7-6, the J call TRBJ1-6; 8 positions agree with TRBD1. The CDR3 reads CASSSYRGEDSPLHF. CDR3 sequence (DNA): TGTGCCAGCAGCTCGTACAGGGGGGAGGATTCACCCCTCCACTTT.